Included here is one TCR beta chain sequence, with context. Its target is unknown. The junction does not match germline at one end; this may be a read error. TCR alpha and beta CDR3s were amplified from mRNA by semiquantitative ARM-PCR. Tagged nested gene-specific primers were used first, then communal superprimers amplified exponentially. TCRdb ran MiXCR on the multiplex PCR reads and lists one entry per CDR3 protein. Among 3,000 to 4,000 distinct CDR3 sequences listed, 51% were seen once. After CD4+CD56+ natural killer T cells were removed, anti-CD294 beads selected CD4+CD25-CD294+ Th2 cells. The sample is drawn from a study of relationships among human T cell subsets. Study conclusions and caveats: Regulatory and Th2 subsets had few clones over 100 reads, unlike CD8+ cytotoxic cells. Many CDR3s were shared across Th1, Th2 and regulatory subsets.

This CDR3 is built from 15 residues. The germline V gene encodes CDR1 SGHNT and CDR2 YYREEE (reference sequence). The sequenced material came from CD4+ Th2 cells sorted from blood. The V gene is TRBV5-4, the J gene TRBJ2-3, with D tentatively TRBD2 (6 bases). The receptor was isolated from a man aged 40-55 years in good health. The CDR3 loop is CASSAAGSEADTQYF. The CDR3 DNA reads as TGCGCCAGCAGCGCGGCGGGGTCCGAGGCAGATACGCAGTATTTT.